A single sample gave rise to the 13 T cell receptor beta chains below, sequenced in a study of CD8 T cells in ankylosing spondylitis. TCRdb used MiXCR to reprocess the 5' RACE reads, holding one entry per CDR3 protein. This sample has approximately 45,000 distinct CDR3 sequences, with about 10% found just once. Sequencing was done on a sample of blood, either unsorted or a sorted T cell fraction (not recorded which). The receptor source for this set is a male donor with ankylosing spondylitis or in good health (not recorded which).

This clonotype has ten or more counts. CDR3 sequence reads: CATLDLAGYEQYF. The CDR3 region has the DNA TGTGCCACCTTAGATCTTGCTGGCTACGAGCAGTACTTC. V gene TRBV10-3 combines with J gene TRBJ2-7; no firm D call. V was clipped by 10 bases and J by 3 bases, with 16 bases between them. CDR3 size: 13 residues. Germline CDR1 reads ENHRY; CDR2 reads SYGVKD.

This clonotype has at least ten counts. V and J are TRBV4-1 and TRBJ2-7; possibly TRBD1 for D (6 bases). Germline CDR1 is MGHRA and CDR2 is YSYEKL. This CDR3 contains 14 residues. V was cut by 5 bases and J by 3 bases, with 14 bases left in between. CDR3 coding DNA: TGCGCCAGCAGCACCCGGACAGTGGACTACGAGCAGTACTTC. Encoded protein: CASSTRTVDYEQYF.

This clonotype was detected ten times or more. The V call is TRBV4-2, the J call TRBJ1-6; 7 positions agree with TRBD1. The CDR3 length is 14 residues. Germline trimming cut 0 bases from V and 8 bases from J; bases unmatched to any gene: 1. CDR1 is LGHNA, CDR2 YNFKEQ, per germline. CDR3 coding DNA: TGTGCCAGCAGCCAAGACCAGGGGGATTCACCCCTCCACTTT. It encodes CASSQDQGDSPLHF.

This clonotype was picked up a small number of times. This sequence joins TRBV20-1 and TRBJ1-1; the D is unclear. The CDR3 loop spans 10 amino acids. Germline V gene data show CDR1 as DFQATT and CDR2 as SNEGSKA (reference sequence). Trimming removed 3 bases at V and 11 bases at J, with 10 bases between. The DNA for the CDR3 is TGCAGTGCTAGTAATCTGGGGGCTTTCTTT. Protein: CSASNLGAFF.

This clonotype was counted many times. The chain uses TRBV11-2 and TRBJ2-3; D not certain. V lost 2 bases and J lost 1, with 7 bases in between. CDR1 SGHAT and CDR2 FQNNGV come from the germline V gene. The CDR3 has 14 residues. The CDR3 loop reads CASSLWAGTDTQYF. The CDR3 coding sequence is TGTGCCAGCAGCTTATGGGCCGGCACAGATACGCAGTATTTT.

This clonotype has a count of ten or more. V usage is TRBV29-1 and J usage is TRBJ1-1; D is undetermined. V was shortened by 4 bases and J by 3 bases, with 21 bases between the two germline ends. Germline loops: CDR1 SQVTM, CDR2 ANQGSEA. There are 16 residues in the CDR3. CDR3 region: CSVVVLELRWDTEAFF. The CDR3 bases are TGCAGCGTTGTTGTTCTGGAGCTTCGGTGGGACACTGAAGCTTTCTTT.

Ten or more counts support this clonotype. The V and J genes are TRBV20-1 and TRBJ1-4; no definite D call. CDR1 and CDR2 (germline): DFQATT, SNEGSKA (reference sequence). The V and J ends lost 0 bases and 6 bases respectively, with 17 bases between them. This CDR3 region has 16 residues. The CDR3 nucleotides are TGCAGTGCTAGAGATAGAGGCCGGGGATCCCATGAAAAACTGTTTTTT. Translating it yields CSARDRGRGSHEKLFF.

This clonotype was observed a few times. V gene TRBV29-1 combines with J gene TRBJ2-1, with TRBD1 matching over 7 bases. The germline V gene has CDR1 SQVTM and CDR2 ANQGSEA. There are 15 residues in the CDR3. The trim removed 1 base at V and 6 bases at J, leaving 9 bases unmatched. In DNA form, the CDR3 reads TGCAGCGTTGAAGGGGCCGGGACAGTTTCCAATGAGCAGTTCTTC. Translation gives CSVEGAGTVSNEQFF.

The sample holds many counts of this clonotype. The chain recombines TRBV5-1 with TRBJ2-1; TRBD2 matches 8 bases. The germline V gene encodes CDR1 SGHRS and CDR2 YFSETQ. This CDR3 comprises 18 residues. V was pared by 0 bases and J by 0 bases, with 8 bases of the junction left unmatched. The CDR3 bases are TGCGCCAGCAGCTTGGCCCCTAGCGGGCAAAGCTCCTACAATGAGCAGTTCTTC. Translated, it gives CASSLAPSGQSSYNEQFF.

Ten or more counts support this clonotype. V usage is TRBV20-1 and J usage is TRBJ1-5; no definite D call. Trimming pared 0 bases from V and 5 bases from J, leaving 14 bases between. CDR1 DFQATT and CDR2 SNEGSKA come from the germline V gene (reference sequence). CDR3 length: 15 amino acids. CDR3 sequence: CSAREAGRKHQPQHF. CDR3 DNA: TGCAGTGCTAGAGAGGCGGGGAGGAAGCATCAGCCCCAGCATTTT.

Ten or more counts support this clonotype. This chain connects TRBV20-1 to TRBJ1-6; tentatively, D is TRBD1 (5 bases). The CDR3 extends over 13 amino acids. Trimming removed 1 base at V and 9 bases at J, with 10 bases between. Germline-derived CDR1 and CDR2 are DFQATT and SNEGSKA (reference sequence). The CDR3 coding sequence is TGCAGTGCTAGAGTGGAGGGGACTTCACCCCTCCACTTT. Its protein product is CSARVEGTSPLHF.

Many counts were recorded for this clonotype. J is TRBJ2-2 and V is TRBV5-1; D gene uncertain. Germline V CDR1 and CDR2: SGHRS, YFSETQ. This CDR3 spans 14 amino acids. The V end was cut by 0 bases, the J end by 1 base, with 4 bases between. CDR3 coding DNA: TGCGCCAGCAGCTTGGAATTGAACACCGGGGAGCTGTTTTTT. It codes for CASSLELNTGELFF.

This clonotype was counted between two and nine times. J is TRBJ2-1 and V is TRBV20-1; perhaps TRBD1 as D (6 bases). Trimming stripped 3 bases from V and 0 bases from J, with 9 bases between. The CDR3 is 14 amino acids. Germline lookup yields CDR1 DFQATT and CDR2 SNEGSKA (reference sequence). The CDR3 coding sequence is TGCAGTGCTAGGAGGACAGTCTCCTACAATGAGCAGTTCTTC. This sequence encodes CSARRTVSYNEQFF.